The 2 T cell receptor beta chains below were found in one sample sequenced in a study of T-cell memory formation after mild COVID-19. Using its own MiXCR run on the 5' RACE reads, TCRdb lists one record per CDR3 protein. The data contain some 45,000 distinct CDR3 sequences, less than 35% of them singletons. Sequencing input: PBMCs or a T cell subset sorted from them (not recorded which). The receptors originated from a man aged 18 to 29 who had mild COVID-19 (a few samples of this study predate the infection). Cell type and time point are not known.

This clonotype was counted between two and nine times. The chain uses TRBV7-2 and TRBJ2-3; possibly TRBD1 for D (6 bases). This CDR3 contains 15 residues. V was trimmed by 3 bases and J by 5 bases, leaving 15 bases between them. Per the germline V gene, CDR1 is SGHTA and CDR2 is FQGNSA. CDR3: CASSFGTSRVDTQYF. CDR3 in DNA: TGTGCCAGCAGCTTCGGGACAAGTAGGGTAGATACGCAGTATTTT.

This chain links TRBV9 with TRBJ2-3; 8 bases are shared with TRBD2. V shed 3 bases and J 7 bases; nucleotides not matched to a gene: 10. The CDR3 consists of 15 residues. Germline CDR1 SGDLS, CDR2 YYNGEE. The CDR3 spells CASSDGLAVWNTQYF. In nucleotides, the CDR3 is TGTGCCAGCAGCGACGGACTAGCTGTTTGGAATACGCAGTATTTT.